This is a list of T cell receptor beta chains from one sample in a study of shared clonotypes between healthy human individuals. Profiling relied on immunoSEQ multiplex PCR, and the TCRdb table lists in-frame clones only, not all of them. The sample gives some 1.5 million clones, over 95% of which show up once; approximately 1.1% is in the top ten. Sequenced: naive CD4+ T cells sorted from blood. All receptors derive from a man aged 25-45 years in good health. Both conserved end residues are part of each CDR3. The order of the fields is D gene, clone size, V gene, J gene, CDR3 protein, CDR3 DNA. A D gene is named only where the DNA matches it firmly. The listing skips clone size in some rows; elsewhere it reads once, few, many or a size class.

d_call: NA
clone_size: NA
v_call: TRBV10-2
j_call: TRBJ2-2
cdr3_aa: CASSEVTPTGELFF
cdr3_nt: TGCGCCAGCAGTGAGGTAACGCCCACCGGGGAGCTGTTTTTT

d_call: NA
clone_size: NA
v_call: TRBV7-2
j_call: TRBJ2-7
cdr3_aa: CASSLNGLYEQYF
cdr3_nt: TGTGCCAGCAGCCTAAATGGCCTCTACGAGCAGTACTTC

d_call: NA
clone_size: NA
v_call: TRBV5-5
j_call: TRBJ2-1
cdr3_aa: CASSLLEGNGEQFF
cdr3_nt: TGTGCCAGCAGCTTACTGGAGGGAAACGGTGAGCAGTTCTTC

d_call: NA
clone_size: once
v_call: TRBV29-1
j_call: TRBJ2-1
cdr3_aa: CSACSESYNEQFF
cdr3_nt: TGCAGCGCCTGTAGCGAATCCTACAATGAGCAGTTCTTC

d_call: NA
clone_size: NA
v_call: TRBV28
j_call: TRBJ1-5
cdr3_aa: CASSLLDQPQHF
cdr3_nt: TGTGCCAGCAGTTTATTGGATCAGCCCCAGCATTTT

d_call: NA
clone_size: NA
v_call: TRBV27
j_call: TRBJ2-7
cdr3_aa: CASRDRAGGEQYF
cdr3_nt: TGTGCCAGCAGGGACAGGGCGGGGGGCGAGCAGTACTTC

d_call: NA
clone_size: NA
v_call: TRBV2
j_call: TRBJ1-3
cdr3_aa: CASSGHLSGNTIYF
cdr3_nt: TGTGCCAGCAGCGGACACCTCTCTGGAAACACCATATATTTT

d_call: NA
clone_size: NA
v_call: TRBV28
j_call: TRBJ2-2
cdr3_aa: CASSLYRANTGELFF
cdr3_nt: TGTGCCAGCAGTTTGTACAGGGCGAACACCGGGGAGCTGTTTTTT

d_call: NA
clone_size: NA
v_call: TRBV18
j_call: TRBJ1-3
cdr3_aa: CASSPPGHGNTIYF
cdr3_nt: TGTGCCAGCTCACCCCCGGGACACGGAAACACCATATATTTT

d_call: TRBD1
clone_size: NA
v_call: TRBV29-1
j_call: TRBJ2-3
cdr3_aa: CSARQGATDTQYF
cdr3_nt: TGCAGCGCGAGACAGGGGGCAACAGATACGCAGTATTTT

d_call: NA
clone_size: NA
v_call: TRBV18
j_call: TRBJ2-7
cdr3_aa: CASSPAGAAYEQYF
cdr3_nt: TGTGCCAGCTCGCCTGCCGGGGCAGCCTACGAGCAGTACTTC

d_call: TRBD2
clone_size: NA
v_call: TRBV13
j_call: TRBJ2-7
cdr3_aa: CASSLGGLASSYEQYF
cdr3_nt: TGTGCCAGCAGCTTAGGGGGACTAGCAAGCTCCTACGAGCAGTACTTC

d_call: NA
clone_size: NA
v_call: TRBV12-5
j_call: TRBJ2-3
cdr3_aa: CASGTTGDTQYF
cdr3_nt: TGTGCTAGTGGGACCACAGGAGATACGCAGTATTTT

d_call: NA
clone_size: NA
v_call: TRBV11-3
j_call: TRBJ2-7
cdr3_aa: CASSSPEAVVGYEQYF
cdr3_nt: TGTGCCAGCAGCTCACCCGAAGCAGTGGTGGGCTACGAGCAGTACTTC

d_call: TRBD2
clone_size: NA
v_call: TRBV11-2
j_call: TRBJ2-5
cdr3_aa: CASSFYRTSALQETQYF
cdr3_nt: TGTGCCAGCAGCTTCTATCGGACTAGCGCGCTCCAAGAGACCCAGTACTTC

d_call: NA
clone_size: NA
v_call: TRBV6-6
j_call: TRBJ2-1
cdr3_aa: CASSYGGYNEQFF
cdr3_nt: TGTGCCAGCAGTTACGGGGGCTACAATGAGCAGTTCTTC

d_call: TRBD2
clone_size: NA
v_call: TRBV7-6
j_call: TRBJ2-2
cdr3_aa: CASSPFGLAGGRDTGELFF
cdr3_nt: TGTGCCAGCAGCCCCTTTGGACTAGCGGGAGGGCGGGACACCGGGGAGCTGTTTTTT

d_call: TRBD1
clone_size: NA
v_call: TRBV5-4
j_call: TRBJ2-7
cdr3_aa: CASKTSGTGSYEQYF
cdr3_nt: TGTGCCAGCAAAACTTCCGGGACAGGGTCCTACGAGCAGTACTTC

d_call: TRBD2
clone_size: once
v_call: TRBV5-1
j_call: TRBJ2-1
cdr3_aa: CASSYLSGSSYNEQFF
cdr3_nt: TGCGCCAGCAGTTACCTTAGCGGGAGCTCCTACAATGAGCAGTTCTTC

d_call: NA
clone_size: NA
v_call: TRBV7-2
j_call: TRBJ2-1
cdr3_aa: CASSLARDNEQFF
cdr3_nt: TGTGCCAGCAGCTTAGCTAGAGACAATGAGCAGTTCTTC

d_call: NA
clone_size: NA
v_call: TRBV19
j_call: TRBJ2-7
cdr3_aa: CASSIGPEFYEQYF
cdr3_nt: TGTGCCAGTAGTATAGGGCCGGAGTTCTACGAGCAGTACTTC

d_call: TRBD2
clone_size: NA
v_call: TRBV5-1
j_call: TRBJ2-7
cdr3_aa: CASSWGLVGTGVYEQYF
cdr3_nt: TGCGCCAGCAGCTGGGGACTAGTGGGAACTGGGGTCTACGAGCAGTACTTC

d_call: NA
clone_size: NA
v_call: TRBV11-3
j_call: TRBJ2-7
cdr3_aa: CASSSGSGIKYEQYF
cdr3_nt: TGTGCCAGCAGCTCCGGATCGGGGATCAAGTACGAGCAGTACTTC

d_call: NA
clone_size: NA
v_call: TRBV7-3
j_call: TRBJ2-1
cdr3_aa: CASSSSGTRDLNEQFF
cdr3_nt: TGTGCCAGCAGCTCCTCTGGGACACGGGACCTCAATGAGCAGTTCTTC

d_call: TRBD2
clone_size: NA
v_call: TRBV10-3
j_call: TRBJ2-1
cdr3_aa: CATKLADNEQFF
cdr3_nt: TGTGCCACCAAACTAGCGGACAATGAGCAGTTCTTC

d_call: NA
clone_size: NA
v_call: TRBV27
j_call: TRBJ2-7
cdr3_aa: CASSNPSHYEQYF
cdr3_nt: TGTGCCAGCAGCAACCCTAGTCACTACGAGCAGTACTTC

d_call: NA
clone_size: NA
v_call: TRBV5-8
j_call: TRBJ2-1
cdr3_aa: CASSLEAMLEQFF
cdr3_nt: TGTGCCAGCAGCTTGGAGGCCATGCTTGAGCAGTTCTTC

d_call: TRBD1
clone_size: NA
v_call: TRBV2
j_call: TRBJ1-2
cdr3_aa: CASRNTGVGSVRGYTF
cdr3_nt: TGTGCCAGCAGAAATACAGGGGTCGGGTCCGTGAGAGGCTACACCTTC

d_call: TRBD2
clone_size: once
v_call: TRBV6-1
j_call: TRBJ2-1
cdr3_aa: CASSEVVLAGVTNEQFF
cdr3_nt: TGTGCCAGCAGTGAAGTCGTACTAGCGGGAGTTACGAATGAGCAGTTCTTC

d_call: NA
clone_size: NA
v_call: TRBV7-9
j_call: TRBJ2-1
cdr3_aa: CASSPGTPNNEQFF
cdr3_nt: TGTGCCAGCAGTCCCGGGACACCTAACAATGAGCAGTTCTTC

d_call: NA
clone_size: NA
v_call: TRBV30
j_call: TRBJ2-1
cdr3_aa: CAWGNDRSEQFF
cdr3_nt: TGTGCCTGGGGAAACGACAGGTCTGAGCAGTTCTTC

d_call: TRBD2
clone_size: NA
v_call: TRBV27
j_call: TRBJ2-1
cdr3_aa: CASSTPLAAHNEQFF
cdr3_nt: TGTGCCAGCAGTACCCCCCTAGCGGCCCACAATGAGCAGTTCTTC

d_call: NA
clone_size: once
v_call: TRBV10-3
j_call: TRBJ2-3
cdr3_aa: CAISGASTDTQYF
cdr3_nt: TGTGCCATCAGCGGGGCTAGCACAGATACGCAGTATTTT

d_call: NA
clone_size: NA
v_call: TRBV9
j_call: TRBJ2-1
cdr3_aa: CASSVIPGVPYNEQFF
cdr3_nt: TGTGCCAGCAGCGTAATCCCGGGAGTGCCCTACAATGAGCAGTTCTTC

d_call: NA
clone_size: NA
v_call: TRBV11-2
j_call: TRBJ2-2
cdr3_aa: CASSLGPGRNTGELFF
cdr3_nt: TGTGCCAGCAGCTTAGGCCCGGGACGGAACACCGGGGAGCTGTTTTTT

d_call: NA
clone_size: NA
v_call: TRBV5-1
j_call: TRBJ2-5
cdr3_aa: CASSLIPQARETQYF
cdr3_nt: TGCGCCAGCAGCTTGATTCCCCAGGCCCGGGAGACCCAGTACTTC

d_call: NA
clone_size: NA
v_call: TRBV5-6
j_call: TRBJ2-7
cdr3_aa: CASSLISAYEQYF
cdr3_nt: TGTGCCAGCAGCTTGATATCCGCCTACGAGCAGTACTTC

d_call: NA
clone_size: NA
v_call: TRBV7-2
j_call: TRBJ1-2
cdr3_aa: CASSFGLGYGYTF
cdr3_nt: TGTGCCAGCAGCTTCGGTCTCGGCTATGGCTACACCTTC

d_call: NA
clone_size: NA
v_call: TRBV28
j_call: TRBJ2-4
cdr3_aa: CASSGAGGGKNIQYF
cdr3_nt: TGTGCCAGCAGTGGGGCTGGTGGGGGGAAAAACATTCAGTACTTC

d_call: NA
clone_size: NA
v_call: TRBV6-5
j_call: TRBJ2-7
cdr3_aa: CASSYSGPSSYEQYF
cdr3_nt: TGTGCCAGCAGTTACTCCGGACCTAGCTCCTACGAGCAGTACTTC

d_call: TRBD1
clone_size: NA
v_call: TRBV12-5
j_call: TRBJ2-1
cdr3_aa: CASGPGTARNEQFF
cdr3_nt: TGTGCTAGTGGTCCCGGGACAGCTCGCAATGAGCAGTTCTTC